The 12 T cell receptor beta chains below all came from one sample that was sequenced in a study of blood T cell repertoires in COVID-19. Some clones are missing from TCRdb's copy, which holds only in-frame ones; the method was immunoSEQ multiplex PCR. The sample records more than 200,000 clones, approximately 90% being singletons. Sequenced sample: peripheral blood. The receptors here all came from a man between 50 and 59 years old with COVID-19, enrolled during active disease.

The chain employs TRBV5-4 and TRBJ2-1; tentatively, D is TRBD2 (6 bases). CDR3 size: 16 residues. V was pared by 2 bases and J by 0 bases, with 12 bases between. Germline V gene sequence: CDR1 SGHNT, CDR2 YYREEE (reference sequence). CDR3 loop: CASSLSLGGSYNEQFF. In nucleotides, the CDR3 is TGTGCCAGCAGCTTATCGCTGGGGGGCTCCTACAATGAGCAGTTCTTC.

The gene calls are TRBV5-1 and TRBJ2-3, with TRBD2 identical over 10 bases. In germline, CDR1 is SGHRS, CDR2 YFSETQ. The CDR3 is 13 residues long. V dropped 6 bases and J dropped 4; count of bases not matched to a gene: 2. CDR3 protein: CASMLAGADTQYF. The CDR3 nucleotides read TGCGCCAGCATGCTAGCGGGAGCAGATACGCAGTATTTT.

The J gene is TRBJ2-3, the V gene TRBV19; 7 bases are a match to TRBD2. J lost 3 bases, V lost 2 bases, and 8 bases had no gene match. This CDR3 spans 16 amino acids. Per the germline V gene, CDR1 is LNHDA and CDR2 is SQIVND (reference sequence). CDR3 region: CASSILGGRGTDTQYF. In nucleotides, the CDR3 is TGTGCCAGTAGTATACTTGGCGGGAGAGGAACAGATACGCAGTATTTT.

The CDR3 reads CASSLTGQGDTEAFF. DNA of the CDR3: TGTGCCAGCAGCCTAACGGGACAGGGTGACACTGAAGCTTTCTTT. V gene TRBV7-9 combines with J gene TRBJ1-1, with 9 positions matching TRBD1. The germline V gene has CDR1 SEHNR and CDR2 FQNEAQ (reference sequence). V was clipped by 5 bases and J by 3 bases; unmatched bases: 7. This CDR3 has 15 residues.

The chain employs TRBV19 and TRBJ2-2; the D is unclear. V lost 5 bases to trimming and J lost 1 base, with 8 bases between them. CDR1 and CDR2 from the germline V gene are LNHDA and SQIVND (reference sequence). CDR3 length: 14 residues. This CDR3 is CASSARQNTGELFF. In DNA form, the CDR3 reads TGTGCCAGTAGTGCGCGACAGAACACCGGGGAGCTGTTTTTT.

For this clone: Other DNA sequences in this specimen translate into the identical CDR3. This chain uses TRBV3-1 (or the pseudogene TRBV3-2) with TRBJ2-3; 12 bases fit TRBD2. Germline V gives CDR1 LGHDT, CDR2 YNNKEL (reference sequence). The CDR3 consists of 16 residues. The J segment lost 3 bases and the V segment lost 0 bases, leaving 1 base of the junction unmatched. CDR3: CASSQDLAGGTDTQYF. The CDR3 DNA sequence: TGTGCCAGCAGCCAAGATCTAGCGGGGGGGACAGATACGCAGTATTTT.

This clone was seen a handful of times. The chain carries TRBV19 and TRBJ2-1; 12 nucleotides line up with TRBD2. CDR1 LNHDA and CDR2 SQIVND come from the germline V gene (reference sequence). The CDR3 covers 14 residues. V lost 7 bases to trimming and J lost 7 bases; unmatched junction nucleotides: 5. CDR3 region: CASTMTSGSNEQFF. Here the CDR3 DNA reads TGTGCCAGTACGATGACTAGCGGGAGTAATGAGCAGTTCTTC.

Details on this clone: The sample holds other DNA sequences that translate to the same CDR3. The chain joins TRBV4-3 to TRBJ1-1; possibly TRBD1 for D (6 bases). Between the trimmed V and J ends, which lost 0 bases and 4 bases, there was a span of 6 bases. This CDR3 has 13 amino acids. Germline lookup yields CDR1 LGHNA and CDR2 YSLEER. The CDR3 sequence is CASSQDRGTEAFF. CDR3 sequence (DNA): TGCGCCAGCAGCCAAGACAGGGGCACTGAAGCTTTCTTT.

The CDR3 loop reads CASSLGDSIPNGYTF. As DNA, the CDR3 is TGTGCCAGCAGTTTAGGGGACAGCATTCCCAATGGCTACACCTTC. This chain joins TRBV28 and TRBJ1-2, with TRBD1 identical over 7 bases. CDR3 length: 15 residues. V shed 2 bases, J shed 6 bases, and the junction held 9 bases outside the gene matches. Looked up from germline, CDR1 is MDHEN and CDR2 is SYDVKM.

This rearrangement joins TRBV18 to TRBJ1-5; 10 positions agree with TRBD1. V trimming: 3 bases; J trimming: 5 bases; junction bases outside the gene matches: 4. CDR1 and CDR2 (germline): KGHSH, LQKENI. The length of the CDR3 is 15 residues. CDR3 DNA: TGTGCCAGCTCACCGCGACAGGGGGCAGATCAGCCCCAGCATTTT. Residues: CASSPRQGADQPQHF. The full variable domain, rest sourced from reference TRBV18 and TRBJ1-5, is NAGVMQNPRHLVRRRGQEARLRCSPMKGHSHVYWYRQLPEEGLKFMVYLQKENIIDESGMPKERFSAEFPKEGPSILRIQQVVRGDSAAYFCASSPRQGADQPQHFGDGTRLSIL.

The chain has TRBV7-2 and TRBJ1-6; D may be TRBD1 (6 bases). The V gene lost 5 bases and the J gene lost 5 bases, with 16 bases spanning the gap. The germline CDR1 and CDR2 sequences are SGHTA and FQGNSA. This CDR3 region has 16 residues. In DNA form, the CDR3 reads TGTGCCAGCAGCACCGAAAGCAGGGGTAATAATTCACCCCTCCACTTT. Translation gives CASSTESRGNNSPLHF. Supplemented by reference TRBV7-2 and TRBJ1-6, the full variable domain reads GAGVSQSPSNKVTEKGKDVELRCDPISGHTALYWYRQSLGQGLEFLIYFQGNSAPDKSGLPSDRFSAERTGGSVSTLTIQRTQQEDSAVYLCASSTESRGNNSPLHFGNGTRLTVT.

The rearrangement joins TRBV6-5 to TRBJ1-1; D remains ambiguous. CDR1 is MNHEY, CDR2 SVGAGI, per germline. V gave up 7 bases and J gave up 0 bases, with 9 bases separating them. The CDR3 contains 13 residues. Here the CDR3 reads CASMKNMNTEAFF. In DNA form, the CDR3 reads TGTGCCAGCATGAAAAACATGAACACTGAAGCTTTCTTT.